This T cell receptor (beta chain) was recovered during a study of T cell repertoires in cytomegalovirus infection (dated by TCRdb to the late 2010s). The study in broad terms: Donor HLA type was relevant to the analysis, as public TCR beta signatures indicated carriage of CMV infection together with the matching HLA type.

General findings and caveats noted by the study authors: The ex vivo response was dominated by HLA-C-restricted CMV-specific TCR beta clonotypes, which also provided the single most frequent clonotype in two of eight donors. In both this cohort and an independent cohort of some 370 donors, the cumulative frequency of public TCR beta family members distinguished carriers of CMV infection plus the relevant HLA type.

Sequencing was performed on an Illumina HiSeq 1500. TCRdb ran its own pipeline on the public reads, namely fastp trimming at Q25 and MiXCR clone calling, and kept in-frame beta chains. Entries that share a CDR3 protein sequence are merged under the most common genes and DNA. The table for this sample lists about 600,000 distinct CDR3 sequences; 20% to 30% of them were counted only once. 8% of the sample rests with the top ten. Notes on this clonotype: There is no known antigen for this receptor. It has no much larger one-base neighbor in the sample; base qualities were not kept.

Trimming removed 0 bases from V and 7 bases from J, leaving 13 bases between the germline ends. The CDR3 goes from the cysteine to the phenylalanine over 15 residues. Here the CDR3 DNA is all that survives: 45 bases in frame from base 1. From a lookup of the germline V gene, CDR1 and CDR2 are SGHDN and FVKESK. The clonotype was recovered from a human donor in good health (CMV status not recorded). Some clones in this sample may be carry-over from other donors' samples. Recombination linked TRBV14 to TRBJ1-5; TRBD1 is a possible D gene, resting on 5 matching bases. The source material was CD8+ T cells from PBMCs. The DNA sequence is as follows: TGTGCCAGCAGCCAAGATATGGCAGGGAAACAGCCCCAGCATTTT. Translated, it gives CASSQDMAGKQPQHF. The CDR3 plus the reference TRBV14 and TRBJ1-5 genes for the other parts give the full variable domain: EAGVTQFPSHSVIEKGQTVTLRCDPISGHDNLYWYRRVMGKEIKFLLHFVKESKQDESGMPNNRFLAERTGGTYSTLKVQPAELEDSGVYFCASSQDMAGKQPQHFGDGTRLSIL.